The text below deals with one T cell receptor beta chain. Its antigen is unidentified. The V gene lost 6 bases and the J gene lost 2 bases, with 12 bases spanning the gap. The CDR3 consists of 15 residues. CDR1 is SGHDT and CDR2 is YYEEEE in the germline V gene. These data belong to a study of beta chain features in type 1 diabetes. Notes on the study in general: All four CD4+ subsets from Type 1 diabetes patients carried moderately but significantly shorter TCRB CDR3s.

Expressed TCRB transcripts were sequenced, since all the RNA that had been isolated was reverse transcribed. TCRdb's table, derived via immunoSEQ multiplex PCR, lists solely in-frame clones and lacks some. There are nearly 350,000 clones in the sample; around 8.5% occur only once, and approximately 1% lies in the top ten. The gene calls are TRBV5-6 and TRBJ1-6, with a tentative D call TRBD1 (5 bases). Sample: central memory CD4+ T cells from blood. This TCR derives from a man aged 30 to 39 with type 1 diabetes. The DNA of the CDR3 is TGTGCCAGCACCCAGGGCGGTACCTATAATTCACCCCTCCACTTT. Translated, it gives CASTQGGTYNSPLHF. The full variable domain, in which reference TRBV5-6 and TRBJ1-6 provide the parts outside the CDR3, is DAGVTQSPTHLIKTRGQQVTLRCSPKSGHDTVSWYQQALGQGPQFIFQYYEEEERQRGNFPDRFSGHQFPNYSSELNVNALLLGDSALYLCASTQGGTYNSPLHFGNGTRLTVT.